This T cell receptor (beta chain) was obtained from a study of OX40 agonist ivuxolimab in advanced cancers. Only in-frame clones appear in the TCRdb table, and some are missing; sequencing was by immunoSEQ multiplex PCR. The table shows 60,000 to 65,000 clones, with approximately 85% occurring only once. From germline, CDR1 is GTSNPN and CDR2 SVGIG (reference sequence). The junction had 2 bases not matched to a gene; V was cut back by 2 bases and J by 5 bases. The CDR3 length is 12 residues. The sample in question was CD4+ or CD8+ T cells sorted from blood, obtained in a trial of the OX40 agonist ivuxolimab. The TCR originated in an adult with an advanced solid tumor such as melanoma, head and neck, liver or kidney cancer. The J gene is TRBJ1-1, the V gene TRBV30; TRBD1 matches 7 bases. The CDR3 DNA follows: TGTGCCTGGAGTCGCAGGGGGACTGAAGCTTTCTTT. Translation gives CAWSRRGTEAFF.